This TCR beta chain derives from a study of regulatory T cells in long-lasting Graves disease. To make TCR beta libraries, researchers used iRepertoire HTBI primers and Arm-PCR of CDR3 regions. TCRdb recomputed calls from the multiplex PCR reads with MiXCR, one row per CDR3 protein. The data contain some 410,000 distinct CDR3 sequences, less than 20% of them singletons. Germline V lookup: CDR1 SQVTM, CDR2 ANQGSEA. This CDR3 spans 16 amino acids. Details on this clonotype: At one of its ends the junction is not consistent with the germline gene, which may arise from a read error.

The time point: newly diagnosed GD, antithyroid drugs for less than 3 months. There was RNA extracted from PBMCs, and the TCR library was made from it. These data also formed part of another study, on T cells in Graves' hyperthyroidism and ophthalmopathy. Turning to that study: Prediction of ophthalmopathy progression came a median around 7.1 months pre-onset.

This sequence joins TRBV29-1 and TRBJ2-1; possible D gene TRBD2, 5 bases. The clonotype was recovered from a woman aged 25 to 45 with Graves disease. The sample in question was peripheral blood mononuclear cells (PBMCs), obtained at new diagnosis, from a patient treated with antithyroid drugs. The chain's CDR3 is CSVMEARGGSYNEQLF. Here the CDR3 DNA reads TGCAGCGTTATGGAGGCTCGTGGAGGCTCCTACAATGAGCAGCTCTTC.